This T cell receptor beta chain was obtained from a study of human T cells and chemical hapten exposure (dated by TCRdb to 2020 to 2023). Notes on the research overall: For sensitization, 2% DPC in acetone was applied to a roughly 2 cm by roughly 2 cm area of upper inner arm skin. Blood samples were taken from patients before sensitization (week 0) and at 2, 6 and about 24 weeks after DPC sensitization. The libraries were sequenced as a pool, and the TCR yield per sample differed mostly because of small variations in library volumes within the pool. Patients additionally received weekly therapeutic DPC doses to the scalp throughout the roughly 25-week study period. The mostly female patient cohort included alopecia areata with under or over 50% scalp involvement, alopecia totalis and alopecia universalis. The study tracked peripheral blood TCR repertoire changes in vivo during primary and secondary sensitization to the hapten diphenylcyclopropenone (DPC) in alopecia patients. Blood for TCR sequencing was provided by twenty-nine alopecia patients at one to four time points (pre-sensitization, 2, 6 and 24 weeks). Patch testing was performed on the upper back with Finn chambers containing 0.01% DPC, and the patch tests were scored after 6 days according to International Contact Dermatitis Research Group standards.

Including cysteine and phenylalanine, the CDR3 has 13 amino acids. Just the 39-base CDR3 DNA is kept, in frame starting at base 1. Clipping removes 7 bases from V and 4 bases from J, with 4 as the unmatched junction base count. Based on the germline V gene, the CDR1 and CDR2 sequences are MNHEY and SVGEGT. Library preparation employed RACE. The sequencer was a NextSeq 500. During library preparation, unique molecular identifiers were attached to individual cDNA molecules so that TCRs could be counted quantitatively and reproducibly. Both TCR alpha and TCR beta chains were sequenced from each blood RNA sample. Per the authors' processing: The median number of TCRs per sample was over 85,000, ranging from about 23,224 to 750,000. V, J and CDR3 annotation of the TCR reads was carried out using the Decombinator software suite. For PS versus PT1 abundance plots, all samples were subsampled to the same number of TCRs (28,000). TCRs were defined as expanded if absent before sensitization and observed at least eight times at the 2-week time point. Using fastp trimming at Q25 and MiXCR clonotype assembly, TCRdb reanalyzed the public sequencing data and kept in-frame beta chains. CDR3 protein duplicates are merged, each entry listing the most common genes and DNA. Here the V and J calls rest on TCRdb's processing, not on the authors' analysis. This sample holds approximately 38,000 distinct CDR3 sequences; about 10% were observed only once. The leading ten clones occupy approximately 5.9% of the sample.

This clonotype was picked up a small number of times. Its antigen is still unknown. One base away there is no much larger clone; base qualities are not given. The sample's time point, from its label and the paper: pre-sensitization, week 0. Explained via the paper, the treatment or condition label denotes: therapeutic diphenylcyclopropenone sensitization with weekly scalp DPC. At every patch-test visit, the blood draw took place before the patch test was put on. Patients were eligible if aged 18 to 70, diagnosed with alopecia and judged suitable for DPC therapy, and pregnant patients were excluded. Total RNA was isolated from unfractionated whole blood collected in Tempus Blood RNA tubes. Study-wide findings and limitations: After repeated subsampling, changes were observed in the strength of the expansion versus patch-test correlation and in the threshold at which the correlation became significant. Patch test score was positively correlated with the number of PT1 expanded TCRs, with significance at thresholds 8, 16 and 32 but not at 4. All patients had alopecia, a presumed autoimmune disease, so their immune response might differ from that of healthy individuals. The number of TCRs above 1 in 1000 frequency did not change with DPC sensitization; there was no evidence of global repertoire structure alterations. Expanded TCRs formed significantly more large CDR3 similarity clusters than pre-sensitization or healthy control sets, consistent with antigen-driven responses.

The origin of this receptor is a man aged 25-45 years with alopecia areata. Some clones in this sample may be carry-over from other donors' samples. The sequencing here drew on whole blood, taken in connection with sensitization to the hapten diphenylcyclopropenone (DPC). The chain uses TRBV6-2 or TRBV6-3 and TRBJ2-1; 7 central nucleotides agree with TRBD2. The encoded CDR3 is CASTPAGYNEQFF. Here is the DNA: TGTGCCAGCACCCCAGCGGGGTACAATGAGCAGTTCTTC.